These 20 T cell receptor beta chains share one sample of origin, sequenced in a study of T cells in Graves' hyperthyroidism and ophthalmopathy. Using RNA transcripts as the source, TCR beta CDR3 regions were amplified. When the TCR CDR3 underwent first-round RT-PCR, the HTBI primer set was used. TCRdb passed the multiplex PCR reads through MiXCR, listing each CDR3 protein once. This sample has about 500,000 distinct CDR3 sequences, with more than 15% found just once. The sample taken for sequencing was blood. The receptors shown here come from a woman in her twenties or thirties with Graves' ophthalmopathy.

There are many counts of this clonotype. The chain employs TRBV12-3 or TRBV12-4 and TRBJ1-6, with D unclear. V was trimmed by 1 base and J by 3 bases, leaving 4 bases between them. The CDR3 is 14 residues long. The CDR3 is CASSLGGYNSPLHF. CDR3 in DNA: TGTGCCAGCAGTTTAGGGGGCTATAATTCACCCCTCCACTTT.

The table lists this clonotype with a few counts. The chain couples TRBV5-6 to TRBJ1-4, with TRBD1 matching over 7 bases. The CDR3 sequence is 15 residues long. J lost 3 bases, V lost 1 base, and 3 bases had no gene match. Germline CDR1 SGHDT, CDR2 YYEEEE. CDR3 sequence (DNA): TGTGCCAGCAGCTTGCGTCAGGGGGCTAATGAAAAACTGTTTTTT. This translates into CASSLRQGANEKLFF.

This clonotype was seen a few times. This sequence joins TRBV29-1 and TRBJ2-3, with a tentative D call TRBD2 (5 bases). The CDR3 length is 14 residues. Trimming cost V 2 bases and J 4 bases, with 13 bases left between them. Looked up from germline, CDR1 is SQVTM and CDR2 is ANQGSEA. CDR3 residues: CSVEPRGVPDTQYF. DNA for the CDR3: TGCAGCGTTGAACCTCGGGGAGTACCAGATACGCAGTATTTT.

The chain uses TRBV20-1 and TRBJ2-7; 8 nucleotides agree with TRBD1. Trimming removed 4 bases from V and 3 bases from J; junction bases left unmatched: 14. The CDR3 totals 16 residues. Germline V lookup: CDR1 DFQATT, CDR2 SNEGSKA (reference sequence). The CDR3 loop is CSAINWADRESYEQYF. The CDR3 DNA is TGCAGTGCTATAAACTGGGCGGACAGGGAGAGCTACGAGCAGTACTTC.

V and J are TRBV7-2 and TRBJ2-6; TRBD2 aligns across 7 bases. Germline values: CDR1 SGHTA, CDR2 FQGNSA. The CDR3 consists of 15 residues. V lost 1 base and J lost 5; bases outside the gene matches: 2. The CDR3 protein is CASSLDGGWANVLTF. The CDR3 region has the DNA TGTGCCAGCAGCTTAGACGGGGGGTGGGCCAACGTCCTGACTTTC.

Ten or more counts support this clonotype. The V gene is TRBV7-2, the J gene TRBJ2-1; 7 nucleotides align to TRBD2. Germline CDR1 SGHTA, CDR2 FQGNSA. Losses at the gene ends were 3 bases for V and 8 bases for J; bases not matched to a gene: 7. CDR3 length: 14 residues. CDR3 region: CASSLGRERHEQFF. The DNA for the CDR3 is TGTGCCAGCAGCTTGGGGCGGGAGCGGCATGAGCAGTTCTTC.

V is TRBV7-9 and J is TRBJ2-7; 9 bases line up with TRBD1. CDR1 and CDR2 from the germline V gene are SEHNR and FQNEAQ (reference sequence). V trimming: 4 bases; J trimming: 2 bases; junction bases outside the gene matches: 3. This CDR3 spans 14 amino acids. Here the CDR3 reads CASSWGQGTYEQYF. Here the CDR3 DNA reads TGTGCCAGCAGCTGGGGACAGGGCACCTACGAGCAGTACTTC.

To note about this clonotype: It may be a read error: a sequence one base away is much more abundant. The genes are TRBV7-3 and TRBJ1-1; D perhaps matches TRBD1 (6 bases). The CDR3 length is 13 residues. Germline CDR1 and CDR2: SGHTA and FQGTGA. DNA of the CDR3: TGTGCCGGCAGCACCGGGGGGCACACTGAAGCTTTCTTT. Translation gives CAGSTGGHTEAFF.

The chain is built from TRBV6-1 and TRBJ2-1; TRBD1 agrees at 10 bases. The germline CDR1 and CDR2 sequences are MNHNS and SASEGT. This CDR3 contains 16 residues. J lost 7 bases, V lost 6 bases, and 12 bases had no gene match. CDR3 region: CASRHSGGQGINEQFF. For the CDR3, the DNA is TGTGCCAGCAGGCACAGTGGGGGACAGGGGATAAATGAGCAGTTCTTC.

The chain is built from TRBV3-1 and TRBJ1-4; D possibly corresponds to TRBD1 (6 bases). The CDR3 totals 16 residues. Germline lookup yields CDR1 LGHDT and CDR2 YNNKEL (reference sequence). Trimming shortened V by 4 bases and J by 5 bases, and 17 bases separated the two germline ends. The CDR3 region has the DNA TGTGCCAGCAGCCCCGGGGTAGGGGGGTTGAATGAAAAACTGTTTTTT. Protein: CASSPGVGGLNEKLFF.

This clonotype has at least ten counts. The chain is built from TRBV28 and TRBJ2-1, with unresolved D. Trimming pared 4 bases from V and 5 bases from J, leaving 15 bases between. The CDR3 runs 15 residues. CDR1 MDHEN and CDR2 SYDVKM come from the germline V gene. DNA of the CDR3: TGTGCCAGCAGTTCGCGGACCACCCCTGACAATGAGCAGTTCTTC. Translation gives CASSSRTTPDNEQFF.

This clonotype turned up a few times. This rearrangement joins TRBV27 to TRBJ2-3; 7 nucleotides align to TRBD1. The ends lost 2 bases at V and 2 bases at J; junction bases unmatched: 4. From germline, CDR1 is MNHEY and CDR2 SMNVEV (reference sequence). The CDR3 covers 15 residues. This chain's CDR3 is CASSLRDRFTDTQYF. The CDR3, as DNA: TGTGCCAGCAGTTTAAGGGACAGATTCACAGATACGCAGTATTTT.

This clonotype was detected ten times or more. This CDR3 is CASSRTAQETQYF. The DNA of the CDR3 is TGTGCCAGCTCACGGACAGCCCAAGAGACCCAGTACTTC. J is TRBJ2-5 and V is TRBV18; tentative D call: TRBD1 (6 bases). Germline CDR1 is KGHSH and CDR2 is LQKENI. CDR3 length: 13 amino acids. V was pared by 4 bases and J by 1 base, with 7 bases between. The variable domain in full, completed from reference TRBV18 and TRBJ2-5, reads NAGVMQNPRHLVRRRGQEARLRCSPMKGHSHVYWYRQLPEEGLKFMVYLQKENIIDESGMPKERFSAEFPKEGPSILRIQQVVRGDSAAYFCASSRTAQETQYFGPGTRLLVL.

This clonotype showed up many times. The rearrangement uses TRBV5-1 and TRBJ1-2; D is undetermined. Trimming stripped 0 bases from V and 5 bases from J, with 8 bases between. Germline CDR1 reads SGHRS; CDR2 reads YFSETQ. The CDR3 is 13 amino acids. CDR3 residues: CASSLEARYGYTF. The CDR3 region has the DNA TGCGCCAGCAGCTTGGAGGCGAGGTATGGCTACACCTTC.

This clonotype was seen at least ten times. This chain uses TRBV5-4 with TRBJ2-4, with a possible D match to TRBD2 (6 bases). The germline V gene encodes CDR1 SGHNT and CDR2 YYREEE (reference sequence). CDR3 size: 16 residues. Trimming removed 3 bases at V and 0 bases at J, with 13 bases between. In DNA, the CDR3 is TGTGCCAGCAGCTCCTGGGGGGTGTTAGCCAAAAACATTCAGTACTTC. Residues: CASSSWGVLAKNIQYF.

Many counts were recorded for this clonotype. V is TRBV20-1 and J is TRBJ2-1, with D perhaps TRBD2 (6 bases). V dropped 6 bases and J dropped 4 bases, with 16 bases sitting between them. This CDR3 comprises 14 residues. Germline CDR1 reads DFQATT; CDR2 reads SNEGSKA (reference sequence). The CDR3 here is CSATPGTPYNEQFF. The DNA of the CDR3 is TGCAGTGCAACTCCCGGGACTCCTTACAATGAGCAGTTCTTC.

The chain recombines TRBV12-3 or TRBV12-4 with TRBJ1-1, with 11 bases aligning to TRBD1. The CDR3 is made up of 15 amino acids. V gave up 5 bases and J gave up 4 bases; unmatched junction bases: 6. CDR3 DNA sequence: TGTGCCAGCAGTCTATGGACAGGGGGCTTCACTGAAGCTTTCTTT. This encodes CASSLWTGGFTEAFF.

The table lists this clonotype with many counts. This chain uses TRBV7-3 with TRBJ2-1, with TRBD2 as a possible D gene (5 bases). Germline-derived CDR1 and CDR2 are SGHTA and FQGTGA. V lost 2 bases, J lost 6 bases, and 8 bases lay in between. This CDR3 comprises 13 residues. The DNA for the CDR3 is TGTGCCAGCAGCTTACAACGGGGCAATGAGCAGTTCTTC. It specifies CASSLQRGNEQFF.

This clonotype was counted at least ten times. DNA of the CDR3: TGTGCCAGCAGCCAAGCCTCTACGGTGTACACAGATACGCAGTATTTT. Translating it yields CASSQASTVYTDTQYF. The chain carries TRBV3-1 and TRBJ2-3; unclear D gene. This CDR3 has 16 residues. Trimming removed 1 base at V and 2 bases at J, with 13 bases between. Germline CDR1 is LGHDT and CDR2 is YNNKEL (reference sequence).

This clonotype has ten or more counts. The V gene is TRBV28, the J gene TRBJ2-7, with a weak D call TRBD1 (5 bases). The CDR3 is made up of 13 amino acids. The germline V gene encodes CDR1 MDHEN and CDR2 SYDVKM. V dropped 3 bases and J dropped 2 bases, with 8 bases sitting between them. Here the CDR3 reads CASSFKGPYEQYF. As DNA, the CDR3 is TGTGCCAGCAGTTTTAAGGGGCCCTACGAGCAGTACTTC.